This T cell receptor (beta chain) is from a study of CD8 T cells in Susac syndrome. Germline lookup yields CDR1 LGHNA and CDR2 YSLEER. The CDR3 sequence is 15 residues long. V shed 4 bases, J shed 7 bases, and the junction held 10 bases outside the gene matches. In its sample, this clonotype was seen once. With random hexamers, reverse transcription was performed on roughly 0.45 to 1 ug of RNA. Amplification of the TCR beta CDR3 was carried out by immunoSEQ multiplex PCR, which spanned a total of 54 Vbeta and 13 Jbeta segments. MiXCR, applied by TCRdb to the immunoSEQ multiplex PCR reads, yields one record per CDR3 protein. Of 160,000 or so distinct CDR3 sequences listed, less than 95% are singletons. CD8+ and CD4+ T cells from blood underwent TCR beta sequencing. TEMRA cells were FACS-enriched, with CD8+ and CD4+ T cells isolated negatively.

This TCR came from a human donor with multiple sclerosis. This chain uses TRBV4-3 with TRBJ1-2; TRBD1 agrees at 9 bases. Sequenced input: CD4+ T cells from PBMCs. CDR3 residues: CASSRNTGGVLGYTF. The DNA of the CDR3 is TGCGCCAGCAGCCGAAATACAGGGGGCGTTCTTGGCTACACCTTC.